The clone carrying this T cell receptor beta chain was observed many times. Its cognate antigen is unknown. The junction had 9 bases not matched to a gene; V was cut back by 9 bases and J by 9 bases. The CDR3 spans 13 residues. Germline CDR1 is KGHDR and CDR2 is SFDVKD. This sample is drawn from a study of CD8+CD57+ T cells in acquired aplastic anemia. Findings of the study overall: Patients and controls shared about 30 CD8+ CDR3 sequences, which appeared highly expressed in patients and within their immunodominant clones. No significant difference in CD8+ Simpson's diversity was found between patients and controls.

The use of genomic DNA as template underpinned the TCR beta VDJ and CDR3 profiling. TCRdb reprocessed the reads via MiXCR and lists one record per CDR3 protein. The sample shows 98,000 or so distinct CDR3 sequences, about half of them seen only once. The clonotype was recovered from a human donor in good health, serving as a control. The sample taken for sequencing was sorted CD4+, CD8+, or CD8+CD57+ T cells (not recorded which) from PBMCs. The chain employs TRBV24-1 and TRBJ2-1, with 8 nucleotides matching TRBD2. CDR3 in DNA: TGTGCCACCGGGACTAGGCAATGGGGTGAGCAGTTCTTC. Translated, it gives CATGTRQWGEQFF.